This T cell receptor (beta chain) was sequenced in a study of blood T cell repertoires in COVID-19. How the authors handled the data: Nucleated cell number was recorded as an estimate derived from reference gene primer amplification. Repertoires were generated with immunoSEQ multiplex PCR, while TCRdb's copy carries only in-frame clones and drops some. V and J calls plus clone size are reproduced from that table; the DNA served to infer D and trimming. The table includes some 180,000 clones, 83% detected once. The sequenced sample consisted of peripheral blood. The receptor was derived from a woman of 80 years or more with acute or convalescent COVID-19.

The CDR3 protein is CASSYPGQGARAFF. In DNA, the CDR3 is TGTGCCAGCAGTTACCCAGGACAGGGGGCGCGAGCTTTCTTT. J is TRBJ1-1 and V is TRBV28, with 11 nucleotides matching TRBD1. CDR3 length: 14 residues. Germline-derived CDR1 and CDR2 are MDHEN and SYDVKM. The V gene end was trimmed by 4 bases and the J gene end by 10 bases; junction bases not matched to a gene: 8.